This T cell receptor (beta chain) was sequenced in a study of blood T cell repertoires in COVID-19. Overall study: Spain, Italy and the United States supplied samples that represented acute and convalescent COVID-19. Sources were T cells, B-cell-depleted T cells, or PBMCs; the material itself was cDNA or gDNA.

The germline CDR1 and CDR2 sequences are MRHNA and SNTAGT. The CDR3 sequence is 15 residues long. V was pared by 0 bases and J by 6 bases, with 9 bases between. In the authors' workflow: The authors estimated nucleated cell counts from reference gene primer amplification. Measured with immunoSEQ multiplex PCR; TCRdb has only the in-frame clones, and not every one. The D gene and trimming were derived from the DNA, and the V and J assignments and clone size from that table. This table holds more than 110,000 clones, less than 85% found once. J is TRBJ1-6 and V is TRBV6-4, with D possibly being TRBD1 (5 bases). Sample: peripheral blood. The receptor's source is a human donor in a cohort sampled during active COVID-19. For the CDR3, the DNA is TGTGCCAGCAGTGACTCGACTGGGGCTAATTCACCCCTCCACTTT. It codes for CASSDSTGANSPLHF.